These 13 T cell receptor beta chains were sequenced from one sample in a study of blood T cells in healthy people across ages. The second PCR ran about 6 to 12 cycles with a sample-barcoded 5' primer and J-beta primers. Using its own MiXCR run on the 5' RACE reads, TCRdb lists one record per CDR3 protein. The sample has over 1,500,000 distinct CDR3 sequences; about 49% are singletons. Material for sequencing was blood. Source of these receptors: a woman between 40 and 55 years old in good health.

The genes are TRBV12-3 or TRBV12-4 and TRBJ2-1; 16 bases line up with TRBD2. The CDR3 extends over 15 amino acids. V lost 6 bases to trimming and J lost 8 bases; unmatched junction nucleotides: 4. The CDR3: CASSPGLAGGHEQFF. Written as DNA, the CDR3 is TGTGCCAGCAGCCCGGGACTAGCGGGGGGGCATGAGCAGTTCTTC.

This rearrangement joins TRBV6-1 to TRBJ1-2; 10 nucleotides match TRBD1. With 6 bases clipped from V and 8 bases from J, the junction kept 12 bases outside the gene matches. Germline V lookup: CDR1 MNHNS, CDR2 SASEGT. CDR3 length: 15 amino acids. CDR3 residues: CASSPQGTGAGGYTF. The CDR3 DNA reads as TGTGCCAGCAGCCCCCAGGGGACAGGGGCCGGAGGCTACACCTTC.

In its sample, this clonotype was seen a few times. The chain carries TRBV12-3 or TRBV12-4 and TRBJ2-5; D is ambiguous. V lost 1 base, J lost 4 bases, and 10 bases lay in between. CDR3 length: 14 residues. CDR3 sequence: CASSLGIFSETQYF. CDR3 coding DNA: TGTGCCAGCAGTTTAGGGATCTTCTCAGAGACCCAGTACTTC.

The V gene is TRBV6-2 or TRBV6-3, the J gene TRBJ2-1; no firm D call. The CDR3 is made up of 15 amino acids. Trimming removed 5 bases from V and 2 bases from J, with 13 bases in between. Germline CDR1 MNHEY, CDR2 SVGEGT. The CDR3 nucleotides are TGTGCCAGCAGTCCTTCTAGGAACACCTACAATGAGCAGTTCTTC. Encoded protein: CASSPSRNTYNEQFF.

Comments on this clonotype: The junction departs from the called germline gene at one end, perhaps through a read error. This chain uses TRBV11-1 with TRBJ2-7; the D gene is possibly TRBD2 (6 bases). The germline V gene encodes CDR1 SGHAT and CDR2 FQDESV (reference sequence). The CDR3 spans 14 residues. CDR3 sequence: CASSRSGTSYEQNF. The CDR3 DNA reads TGTGCCAGCAGCCGTAGTGGGACTTCCTACGAGCAGAACTTC.

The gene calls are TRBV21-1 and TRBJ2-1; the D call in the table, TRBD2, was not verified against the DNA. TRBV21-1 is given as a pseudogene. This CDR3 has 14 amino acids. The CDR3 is CASSKGGRKETQFF. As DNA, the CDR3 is TGTGCCAGCAGCAAAGGGGGGAGGAAAGAGACCCAGTTCTTC.

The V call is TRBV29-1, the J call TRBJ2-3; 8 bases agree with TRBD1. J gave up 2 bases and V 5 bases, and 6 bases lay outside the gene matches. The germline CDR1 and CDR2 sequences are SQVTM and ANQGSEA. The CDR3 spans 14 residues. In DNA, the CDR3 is TGCAGCGTTCAACAGGGGGTGGACACAGATACGCAGTATTTT. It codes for CSVQQGVDTDTQYF.

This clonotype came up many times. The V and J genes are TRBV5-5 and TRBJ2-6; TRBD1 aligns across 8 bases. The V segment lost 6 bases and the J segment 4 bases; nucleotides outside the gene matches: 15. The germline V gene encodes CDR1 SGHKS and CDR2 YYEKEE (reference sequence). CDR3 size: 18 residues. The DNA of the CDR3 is TGTGCCAGCACCTCCGGACAGGGCCGGTCTTGGGGGGCCAACGTCCTGACTTTC. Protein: CASTSGQGRSWGANVLTF.

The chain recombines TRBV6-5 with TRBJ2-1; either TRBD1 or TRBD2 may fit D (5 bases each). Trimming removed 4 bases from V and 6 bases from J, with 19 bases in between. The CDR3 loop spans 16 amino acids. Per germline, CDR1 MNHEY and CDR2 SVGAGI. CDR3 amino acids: CASSCVGGAASNEQFF. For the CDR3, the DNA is TGTGCCAGCAGTTGCGTTGGGGGAGCGGCGAGCAATGAGCAGTTCTTC.

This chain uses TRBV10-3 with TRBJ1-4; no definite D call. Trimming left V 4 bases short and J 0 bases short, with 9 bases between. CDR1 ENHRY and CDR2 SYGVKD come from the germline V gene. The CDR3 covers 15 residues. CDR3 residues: CAISASGATNEKLFF. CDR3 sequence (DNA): TGTGCCATCAGTGCCTCGGGAGCAACTAATGAAAAACTGTTTTTT.

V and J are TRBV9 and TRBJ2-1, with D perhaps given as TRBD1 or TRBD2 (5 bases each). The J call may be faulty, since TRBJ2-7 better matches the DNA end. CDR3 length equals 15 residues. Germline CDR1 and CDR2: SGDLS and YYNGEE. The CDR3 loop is CASSPLWGIGNEQYF. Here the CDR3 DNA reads TGTGCCAGCAGCCCCCTTTGGGGGATTGGTAATGAGCAGTACTTC.

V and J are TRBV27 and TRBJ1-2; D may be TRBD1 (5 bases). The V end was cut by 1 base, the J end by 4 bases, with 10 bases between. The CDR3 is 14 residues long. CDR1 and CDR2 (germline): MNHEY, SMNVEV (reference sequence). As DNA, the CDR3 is TGTGCCAGCAGTTTATTGATGAGGGGCTATGGCTACACCTTC. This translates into CASSLLMRGYGYTF.

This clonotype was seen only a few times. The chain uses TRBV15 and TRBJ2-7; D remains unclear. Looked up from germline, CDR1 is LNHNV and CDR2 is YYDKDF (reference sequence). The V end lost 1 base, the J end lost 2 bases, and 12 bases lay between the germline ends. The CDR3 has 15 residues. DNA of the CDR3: TGTGCCACCAGCAGAGGAGGCAGCCTCACCTACGAGCAGTACTTC. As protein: CATSRGGSLTYEQYF.